These T cell receptor beta chains were read from a single sample in a study of T cells in Graves' hyperthyroidism and ophthalmopathy. TCRdb recomputed calls from the multiplex PCR reads with MiXCR, one row per CDR3 protein. Altogether approximately 870,000 distinct CDR3 sequences are present, around 38% being singletons, with the ten largest covering about 9%. The material sequenced was blood. The receptors stem from a man between 18 and 29 years old with Graves' hyperthyroidism. Each CDR3 is given with its conserved first and last residue. D genes are given only for firm matches. Clone sizes are given selectively: once, few, many, or a class where the clone is expanded.

clone size	J gene	D gene	V gene	CDR3 protein	CDR3 DNA
NA	TRBJ2-7	NA	TRBV9	CASSVDGGPDEQYF	TGTGCCAGCAGCGTAGATGGGGGGCCCGACGAGCAGTACTTC
once	TRBJ1-5	NA	TRBV2	CATSESGVQPQHF	TGTGCCACCAGTGAATCTGGGGTTCAGCCCCAGCATTTT
few	TRBJ1-1	NA	TRBV9	CASSAAPGNTEAFF	TGTGCCAGCAGCGCGGCTCCCGGGAACACTGAAGCTTTCTTT
few	TRBJ1-2	NA	TRBV7-2	CASSSVAGYGSYGYTF	TGTGCCAGCAGCTCAGTCGCGGGATATGGAAGCTATGGCTACACCTTC
NA	TRBJ2-7	TRBD2	TRBV29-1	CSVEGIAGSVPYEQYF	TGCAGCGTTGAAGGCATAGCGGGGTCTGTCCCCTACGAGCAGTACTTC
NA	TRBJ2-7	TRBD1	TRBV2	CASLPRGTGSYEQYF	TGTGCCAGCTTACCTAGGGGGACAGGCTCCTACGAGCAGTACTTC
NA	TRBJ1-2	NA	TRBV7-2	CASSLLVGDYGYTF	TGTGCCAGCAGCTTATTGGTAGGGGACTATGGCTACACCTTC
many	TRBJ2-5	NA	TRBV7-9	CASSEPNGETQYF	TGTGCCAGCAGCGAGCCTAATGGGGAGACCCAGTACTTC
many	TRBJ2-5	NA	TRBV20-1	CSAAKPGVQETQYF	TGCAGTGCCGCGAAGCCGGGAGTCCAAGAGACCCAGTACTTC
many	TRBJ1-2	NA	TRBV10-3	CAISESAGSGYGYTF	TGTGCCATCAGTGAGTCGGCAGGGTCAGGCTATGGCTACACCTTC
NA	TRBJ1-2	TRBD1	TRBV12-3/TRBV12-4	CASIESAGGNYGYIF	TGTGCCAGCATCGAGTCGGCAGGGGGTAACTATGGCTACATCTTC
NA	TRBJ2-7	NA	TRBV4-3	CASSQETARAYEQYF	TGCGCCAGCAGCCAAGAAACAGCCCGGGCTTACGAGCAGTACTTC
NA	TRBJ2-7	TRBD2	TRBV4-3	CASSQDQGLAGGYEQYF	TGCGCCAGCAGCCAAGACCAGGGACTAGCGGGAGGCTACGAGCAGTACTTC
once	TRBJ2-5	NA	TRBV29-1	CSWGTDPQETQYF	TGCAGCTGGGGGACGGATCCCCAAGAGACCCAGTACTTC
NA	TRBJ2-2	TRBD1	TRBV29-1	CSVETGRVPGELFF	TGCAGCGTTGAGACAGGGAGAGTCCCCGGGGAGCTGTTTTTT
many	TRBJ1-1	TRBD1	TRBV5-1	CASGQGVNTEAFF	TGCGCCAGCGGACAGGGGGTGAACACTGAAGCTTTCTTT
many	TRBJ2-2	TRBD2	TRBV5-1	CASSRLAGGELFF	TGCGCCAGCAGCCGACTAGCGGGAGGGGAGCTGTTTTTT
few	TRBJ2-7	NA	TRBV12-3/TRBV12-4	CASGHGGYEQYF	TGTGCCAGCGGCCACGGGGGCTACGAGCAGTACTTC
NA	TRBJ1-1	NA	TRBV9	CASAPIMDTEAFF	TGTGCCAGCGCGCCCATCATGGACACTGAAGCTTTCTTT
many	TRBJ2-7	NA	TRBV10-3	CAISEPNYEQYF	TGTGCCATCAGTGAGCCAAACTACGAGCAGTACTTC
few	TRBJ1-5	NA	TRBV9	CASSPHPAGSNQPQHF	TGTGCCAGCAGCCCCCACCCGGCAGGTAGCAATCAGCCCCAGCATTTT
NA	TRBJ2-7	NA	TRBV7-3	CASSLKVALASEQQYF	TGTGCCAGCAGCTTAAAGGTCGCACTAGCCTCAGAACAGCAGTACTTC
NA	TRBJ2-5	TRBD1	TRBV7-9	CASSLEARQGYQETQYF	TGTGCCAGCAGCTTGGAGGCCCGACAGGGTTATCAAGAGACCCAGTACTTC
NA	TRBJ2-7	TRBD2	TRBV7-2	CASSSLKLAGELYEQYF	TGTGCCAGCAGCTCACTCAAGCTAGCGGGAGAACTCTACGAGCAGTACTTC
NA	TRBJ2-7	TRBD1	TRBV7-9	CASSPRGSLSYEQYF	TGTGCCAGCAGCCCCAGGGGGTCACTCTCCTACGAGCAGTACTTC
NA	TRBJ1-4	TRBD1	TRBV29-1	CSGGSSGQPNEKLFF	TGCAGCGGGGGGTCATCGGGACAGCCTAATGAAAAACTGTTTTTT
once	TRBJ1-1	NA	TRBV6-5	CASSYPHRVNTEAYF	TGTGCCAGCAGTTACCCCCACAGGGTAAACACTGAAGCTTACTTT
once	TRBJ1-4	NA	TRBV12-3/TRBV12-4	CASNDGYSSRGFEKLFF	TGTGCCAGCAACGACGGTTACTCGAGCAGGGGTTTTGAAAAACTGTTTTTT
NA	TRBJ1-2	TRBD1	TRBV15	CATSRGGQGASKDGYTF	TGTGCCACCAGCAGAGGAGGACAGGGGGCTTCTAAGGATGGCTACACCTTC
NA	TRBJ1-6	TRBD1	TRBV6-2/TRBV6-3	CASRRDRDNSPLHF	TGTGCCAGCAGGAGGGACAGGGATAATTCACCCCTCCACTTT
NA	TRBJ2-3	TRBD2	TRBV5-1	CASSFAGEDTQYF	TGCGCCAGCAGCTTCGCGGGAGAGGATACGCAGTATTTT
NA	TRBJ1-1	NA	TRBV7-3	CAGSSALNTEAFF	TGTGCCGGCAGCTCAGCCTTGAACACTGAAGCTTTCTTT
NA	TRBJ1-2	NA	TRBV14	CASSLPVSYGYTF	TGTGCCAGCAGCCTCCCGGTCAGCTATGGCTACACCTTC
few	TRBJ2-5	NA	TRBV11-2	CASSTSPAGETQYF	TGTGCCAGCAGCACCAGTCCCGCGGGGGAGACCCAGTACTTC
many	TRBJ1-5	NA	TRBV19	CASSISGDQPQHF	TGTGCCAGTAGTATATCAGGGGATCAGCCCCAGCATTTT
many	TRBJ2-7	TRBD2	TRBV29-1	CSATGEGEQYF	TGCAGCGCGACCGGGGAGGGCGAGCAGTACTTC
NA	TRBJ1-5	NA	TRBV12-3/TRBV12-4	CASREDGNQPQHF	TGTGCCAGCAGAGAGGACGGGAATCAGCCCCAGCATTTT
NA	TRBJ2-7	TRBD1	TRBV15	CATSRDTGTGDYEQYF	TGTGCCACCAGCAGAGATACGGGGACAGGCGACTACGAGCAGTACTTC
many	TRBJ1-5	NA	TRBV10-1	CASSDFSSNQPQHF	TGCGCCAGCAGTGACTTCTCTAGCAATCAGCCCCAGCATTTT
NA	TRBJ1-1	NA	TRBV7-9	CASALGGRTEAFF	TGTGCCAGCGCCCTGGGGGGGAGGACTGAAGCTTTCTTT
few	TRBJ2-2	TRBD2	TRBV7-2	CASSLELAGGELFF	TGTGCCAGCAGCTTAGAACTAGCGGGGGGGGAGCTGTTTTTT
many	TRBJ1-1	NA	TRBV7-9	CASSLDGVGEAFF	TGTGCCAGCAGCTTAGACGGGGTAGGTGAAGCTTTCTTT
NA	TRBJ2-7	NA	TRBV7-9	CASSLQGGLEQYF	TGTGCCAGCAGCTTACAGGGGGGCCTCGAGCAGTACTTC
NA	TRBJ2-7	TRBD2	TRBV15	CATWAAGVGGEQYF	TGTGCCACCTGGGCAGCGGGGGTAGGTGGCGAGCAGTACTTC
NA	TRBJ2-2	TRBD1	TRBV20-1	CSARGTGPDGTGELFF	TGCAGTGCTAGAGGGACAGGACCCGATGGGACCGGGGAGCTGTTTTTT